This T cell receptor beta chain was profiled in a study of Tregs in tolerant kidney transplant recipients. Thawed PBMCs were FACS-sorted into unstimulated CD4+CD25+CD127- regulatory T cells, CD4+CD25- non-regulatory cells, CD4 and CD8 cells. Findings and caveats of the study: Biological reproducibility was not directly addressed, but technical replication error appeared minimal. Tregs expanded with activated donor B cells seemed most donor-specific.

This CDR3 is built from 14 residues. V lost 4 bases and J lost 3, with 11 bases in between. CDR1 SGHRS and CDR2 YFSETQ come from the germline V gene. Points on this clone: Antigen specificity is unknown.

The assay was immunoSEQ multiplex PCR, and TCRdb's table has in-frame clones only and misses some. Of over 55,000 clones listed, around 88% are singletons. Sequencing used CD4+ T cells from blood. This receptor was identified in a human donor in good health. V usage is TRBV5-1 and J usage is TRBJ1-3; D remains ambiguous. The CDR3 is CASSTVSGGNTIYF. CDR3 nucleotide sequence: TGCGCCAGCAGCACTGTCTCGGGTGGAAACACCATATATTTT.